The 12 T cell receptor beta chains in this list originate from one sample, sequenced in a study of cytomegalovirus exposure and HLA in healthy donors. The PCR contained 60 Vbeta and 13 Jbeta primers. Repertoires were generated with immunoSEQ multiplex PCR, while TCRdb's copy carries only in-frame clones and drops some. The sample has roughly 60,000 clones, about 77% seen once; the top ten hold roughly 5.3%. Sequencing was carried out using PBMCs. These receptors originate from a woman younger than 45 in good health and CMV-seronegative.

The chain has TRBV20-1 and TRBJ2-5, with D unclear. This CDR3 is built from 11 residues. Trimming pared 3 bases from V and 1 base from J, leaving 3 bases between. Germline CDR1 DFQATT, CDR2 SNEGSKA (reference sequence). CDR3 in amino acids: CSASGQETQYF. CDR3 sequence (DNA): TGCAGTGCTAGCGGCCAAGAGACCCAGTACTTC.

CDR3 amino acids: CAWSQGSKLFF. CDR3 nucleotide sequence: TGTGCCTGGAGCCAGGGGTCAAAACTGTTTTTT. This chain joins TRBV30 and TRBJ1-4, with a tentative D call TRBD1 (6 bases). Trimming removed 3 bases from V and 10 bases from J, with 9 bases in between. CDR1 is GTSNPN, CDR2 SVGIG, per germline (reference sequence). The CDR3 spans 11 residues.

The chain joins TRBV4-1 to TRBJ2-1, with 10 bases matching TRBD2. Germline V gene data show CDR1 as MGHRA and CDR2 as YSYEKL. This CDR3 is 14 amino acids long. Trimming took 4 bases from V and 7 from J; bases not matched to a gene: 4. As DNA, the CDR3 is TGCGCCAGCAGCCTTCTAGCGGGAGAAAATGAGCAGTTCTTC. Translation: CASSLLAGENEQFF.

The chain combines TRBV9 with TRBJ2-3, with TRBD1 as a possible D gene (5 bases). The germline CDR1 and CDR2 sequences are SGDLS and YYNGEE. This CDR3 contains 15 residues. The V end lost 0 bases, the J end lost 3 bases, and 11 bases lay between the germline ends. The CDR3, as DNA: TGTGCCAGCAGCGTAGAGGGCAGGGAAACAGATACGCAGTATTTT. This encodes CASSVEGRETDTQYF.

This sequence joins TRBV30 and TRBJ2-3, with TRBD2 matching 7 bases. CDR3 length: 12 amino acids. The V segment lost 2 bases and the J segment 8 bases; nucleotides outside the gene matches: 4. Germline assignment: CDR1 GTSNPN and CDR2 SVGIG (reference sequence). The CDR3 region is CAWSPTSVTQYF. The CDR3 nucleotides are TGTGCCTGGAGTCCCACTAGCGTTACGCAGTATTTT.

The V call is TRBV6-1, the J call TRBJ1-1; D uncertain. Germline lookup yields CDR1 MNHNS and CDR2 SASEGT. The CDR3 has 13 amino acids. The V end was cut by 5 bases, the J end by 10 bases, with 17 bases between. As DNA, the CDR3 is TGTGCCAGCAGTCCCTACCGGGTCGCAGCAGCTTTCTTT. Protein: CASSPYRVAAAFF.

CDR3 region: CASSYDSQETQYF. The CDR3, as DNA: TGCGCCAGCAGCTACGACAGCCAAGAGACCCAGTACTTC. The chain uses TRBV5-1 and TRBJ2-5; possible D gene TRBD1, 5 bases. Germline lookup yields CDR1 SGHRS and CDR2 YFSETQ. This CDR3 has 13 residues. V was shortened by 3 bases and J by 1 base, with 7 bases between the two germline ends.

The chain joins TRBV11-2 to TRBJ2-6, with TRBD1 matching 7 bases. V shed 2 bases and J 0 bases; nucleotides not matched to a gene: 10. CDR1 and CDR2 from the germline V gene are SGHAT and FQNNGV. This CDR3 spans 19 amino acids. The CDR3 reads CASSLLGDRLVSGANVLTF. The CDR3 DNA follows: TGTGCCAGCAGCTTATTAGGGGACAGATTAGTCTCTGGGGCCAACGTCCTGACTTTC.

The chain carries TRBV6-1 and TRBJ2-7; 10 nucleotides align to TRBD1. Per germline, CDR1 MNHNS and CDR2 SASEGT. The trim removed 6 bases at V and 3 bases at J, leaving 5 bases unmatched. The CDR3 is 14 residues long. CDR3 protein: CASRGGQGFYEQYF. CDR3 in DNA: TGTGCCAGCAGGGGGGGACAGGGGTTCTACGAGCAGTACTTC.

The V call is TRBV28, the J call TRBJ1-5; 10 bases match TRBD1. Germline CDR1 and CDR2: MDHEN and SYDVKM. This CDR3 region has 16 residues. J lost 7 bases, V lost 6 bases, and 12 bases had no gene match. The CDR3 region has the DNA TGTGCCAGCAGACCCCCGGGACAGGGGAAGAGGCAGCCCCAGCATTTT. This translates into CASRPPGQGKRQPQHF.

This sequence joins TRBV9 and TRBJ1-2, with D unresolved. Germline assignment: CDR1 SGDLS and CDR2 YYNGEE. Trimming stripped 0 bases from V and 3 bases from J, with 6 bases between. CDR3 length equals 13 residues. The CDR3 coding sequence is TGTGCCAGCAGCGTAGTCGGGGACTATGGCTACACCTTC. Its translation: CASSVVGDYGYTF.

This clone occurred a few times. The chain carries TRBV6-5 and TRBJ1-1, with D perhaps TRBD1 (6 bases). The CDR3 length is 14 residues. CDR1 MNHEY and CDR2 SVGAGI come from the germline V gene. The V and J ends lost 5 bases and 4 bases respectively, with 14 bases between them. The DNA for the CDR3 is TGTGCCAGCAGTAGACTTACAGGGACCACTGAAGCTTTCTTT. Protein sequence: CASSRLTGTTEAFF.